These T cell receptor beta chains were read from a single sample in a study of blood T cells in healthy people across ages. One entry per CDR3 protein, called by TCRdb with MiXCR from the 5' RACE reads. Seen here are around 800,000 distinct CDR3 sequences, under 45% observed once, and the top ten hold about a fifth. The specimen sequenced was blood. All receptors derive from a man aged 55 to 70 in good health. CDR3s include the opening cysteine and the closing phenylalanine or tryptophan. The D gene is left open where the match is weak. Size values are once, few and many counts, or a class for expanded clones, and some rows have none.

>TRBJ2-7|TRBV5-1|NA|NA
TGCGCCAGCAGCTTGAGGGCAGGGAAGAATTACGAGCAGTACTTC
CASSLRAGKNYEQYF
>TRBJ1-1|TRBV7-9|NA|few
TGTGCCAGCAGCTTAAGGCCCGAAGCTTTCTTT
CASSLRPEAFF
>TRBJ2-1|TRBV5-1|NA|NA
TGCGCCAGCAGCTCCGCCTCTACGGGCTACAATGAGCAGTTCTTC
CASSSASTGYNEQFF
>TRBJ2-5|TRBV21-1|NA|NA
TGTGCCAGCAGCAAAGGCGGGCCTCAGACAGGGGGAAGGAGGGAGACCCAGTACTTC
CASSKGGPQTGGRRETQYF
>TRBJ2-5|TRBV7-8|NA|NA
TGTGCCAGCAGCTTAGGGGGTCTGAGAGGACAAGAGACCCAGTACTTC
CASSLGGLRGQETQYF
>TRBJ2-5|TRBV20-1|NA|few
TGCAGTGCTAGAGCCCTGGGCCTGGAGACCCAGTACTTC
CSARALGLETQYF
>TRBJ1-6|TRBV20-1|NA|NA
TGCAGTGCTAGCTCGGGGAGCTCCTATAATTCACCCCTCCACTTT
CSASSGSSYNSPLHF
>TRBJ1-5|TRBV7-2|TRBD1|few
TGTGCCAGCAGCCCTGGGACAGCTAGACAGCCCCAGCATTTT
CASSPGTARQPQHF
>TRBJ2-5|TRBV5-1|NA|few
TGCGCCAGCAGCGCTTCGTGGGGCGTCGAGACCCAGTACTTC
CASSASWGVETQYF
>TRBJ1-1|TRBV7-9|NA|NA
TGTGCCAGCAGCTTAGCGATGGGCCTGAACACTGAAGCTTTCTTT
CASSLAMGLNTEAFF
>TRBJ2-1|TRBV7-9|TRBD1|NA
TGTGCCAGCAACCAAGCGGGCGGACAGGGTATTAATGAGCAGTTCTTC
CASNQAGGQGINEQFF
>TRBJ2-7|TRBV20-1|NA|few
TGCAGTGCTAGGGACCAGGACCTTGCCGAGCAGTACTTC
CSARDQDLAEQYF
>TRBJ2-6|TRBV20-1|NA|few
TGCAGTGCTAGGGGGTGGTCCTCTGGGGCCAACGTCCTGACTTTC
CSARGWSSGANVLTF
>TRBJ2-1|TRBV5-1|NA|NA
TGCGCCAGCAGCTTGGACGGGGCCCTCAATGAGCAGTTCTTC
CASSLDGALNEQFF
>TRBJ1-6|TRBV11-2|NA|NA
TGTGCCAGCAGCTTAGATGCCGGCGGGGGCAATTCACCCCTCCACTTT
CASSLDAGGGNSPLHF
>TRBJ1-1|TRBV3-1|NA|NA
TGTGCCAGTCGACCAGAACCCATGAACACTGAAGCTTTCTTT
CASRPEPMNTEAFF
>TRBJ2-3|TRBV18|NA|few
TGTGCCAGCTCAACACCTACAGATACGCAGTATTTT
CASSTPTDTQYF
>TRBJ1-2|TRBV14|TRBD1|few
TGTGCCAGCAGCAAATTGACAGGGGGCAACTATGGCTACACCTTC
CASSKLTGGNYGYTF
>TRBJ1-1|TRBV6-2/TRBV6-3|NA|few
TGTGCCAGCAGAAGACAGAGACCTAGAACTGAAGCTTTCTTT
CASRRQRPRTEAFF
>TRBJ2-1|TRBV12-3/TRBV12-4|NA|few
TGTGCCAGCAGTTTGAATGGTGATTTGACTGAGCAGTTCTTC
CASSLNGDLTEQFF
>TRBJ2-1|TRBV2|NA|NA
TGTGCCAGCAGTGAAGGGCCGGGGATAAACTACAATGAGCAGTTCTTC
CASSEGPGINYNEQFF
>TRBJ1-5|TRBV7-2|NA|NA
TGTGCCAGCAGCCCCCGAGGGGGGTTTAGCAATCAGCCCCAGCATTTT
CASSPRGGFSNQPQHF
>TRBJ1-2|TRBV20-1|NA|few
TGCAGTGCTAGAGACCCCAGATATGTTTATGGCTACACCTTC
CSARDPRYVYGYTF
>TRBJ1-1|TRBV20-1|NA|NA
TGCAGTGCTACGGCAGGATACATGAACACTGAAGCTTTCTTT
CSATAGYMNTEAFF
>TRBJ1-2|TRBV4-3|TRBD1|NA
TGCGCTAGCAGCCCTGAACAGGGGGGGCTCTATGGCTACACCTTC
CASSPEQGGLYGYTF
>TRBJ2-7|TRBV11-2|TRBD2|NA
TGTGCCAGCAGCTTCGGACTAGCGGGGAGCCCATACGAGCAGTACTTC
CASSFGLAGSPYEQYF
>TRBJ2-1|TRBV9|TRBD2|NA
TGTGCCAGCAGCCCCCGTCGAGCGGGGGTGGACAATGAGCAGTTCTTC
CASSPRRAGVDNEQFF
>TRBJ2-3|TRBV29-1|NA|NA
TGCAGCGCCTTGCGTGGCGGGTTCCCAGATACGCAGTATTTT
CSALRGGFPDTQYF
>TRBJ2-2|TRBV29-1|TRBD1|few
TGCAGCGCACAGGGACAGGGGAACACCGGGGAGCTGTTTTTT
CSAQGQGNTGELFF
>TRBJ1-1|TRBV11-2|TRBD1|NA
TGTGCCAGCAGCGCGACAGGGGTTCTCACTGAAGCTTTCTTT
CASSATGVLTEAFF